This note documents a single TCR beta chain sequence. This entry belongs to a study of patients and donors after allogeneic stem cell transplantation. Trimming took off 4 bases at V and 10 bases at J, with 21 bases between the two ends. The CDR3 consists of 15 residues. Germline V gene sequence: CDR1 LNHDA, CDR2 SQIVND (reference sequence). TCRdb fed the RT-PCR reads into MiXCR, producing one record per CDR3 protein. This sample has around 8,800 distinct CDR3 sequences, with 3% to 4.5% found just once. The rearrangement uses TRBV19 and TRBJ2-3, with unresolved D. This TCR was sampled from a human donor who was either an allogeneic HSCT recipient or a stem cell or donor lymphocyte infusion donor (not recorded which). It is not recorded whose cells these are; they may come from a transplant donor. Sequencing used blood, either unsorted or a sorted T cell fraction (not recorded which). The CDR3 DNA reads as TGTGCCAGTAGTAGTTACCGGACGCCATCCCTCCCGCAGTATTTT. It encodes CASSSYRTPSLPQYF. The entire variable domain, with the rest obtained from reference TRBV19 and TRBJ2-3, is as follows: DGGITQSPKYLFRKEGQNVTLSCEQNLNHDAMYWYRQDPGQGLRLIYYSQIVNDFQKGDIAEGYSVSREKKESFPLTVTSAQKNPTAFYLCASSSYRTPSLPQYFGPGTRLTVL.